This entry lists 25 T cell receptor beta chains sequenced from one sample in a study of CD8+ T cells in alopecia areata. Cell sorting was performed on pooled cutaneous lymph node cells with CD4, CD8alpha, NKG2D, NKG2ACE and other markers. Reverse transcription of extracted RNA yielded cDNA, which provided the sequencing template. Clones were read by immunoSEQ multiplex PCR, and TCRdb kept only the in-frame ones, dropping some. The sample includes 270,000 or so clones, none of them occurring once. The sequenced material came from CD4+ T cells sorted from a lymph node. Receptor source: a C3H/HeJ mouse with alopecia areata. MHC haplotype of the mouse line: H2-k.

With respect to this clone: Mouse gene names apply. The CDR3 end falls 4 residues outside the read, so it is completed with the germline J gene. The rearrangement links TRBV1 to TRBJ2-7; TRBD2 matches at 12 bases. Per the germline V gene, CDR1 is NSQYPW and CDR2 is LRSPGD (reference sequence). This CDR3 comprises 14 residues. CDR3: CTCSAWDWGDEQYF. The CDR3 bases that were read are TGCACCTGCAGTGCCTGGGACTGGGGGGAT.

As to this clone: Here the gene names and germline are mouse. The read comes to an end 4 residues before the CDR3 does, leaving the germline J gene to fill in the end. The chain uses TRBV5 and TRBJ2-3, with TRBD2 matching over 12 bases. From germline, CDR1 is LGHNA and CDR2 YNLKQL (reference sequence). The V segment lost 2 bases and the J segment 4 bases; nucleotides outside the gene matches: 4. This CDR3 has 16 amino acids. CDR3 protein: CASSQIGTGGPETLYF. Incomplete CDR3 DNA: TGTGCCAGCAGCCAAATCGGGACTGGGGGGCCAGAA.

Concerning this clone: Mouse gene names and germline throughout. The observed sequence ends 4 residues before the CDR3 terminus, with the missing tail filled in from the germline J gene. The V gene is TRBV13-2, the J gene TRBJ1-2; 10 bases align to TRBD1. Per the germline V gene, CDR1 is NNHNN and CDR2 is SYGAGS (reference sequence). The CDR3 is made up of 15 amino acids. The CDR3 DNA, read in part, is TGTGCCAGCGGTGATGCTGGGACAGGGGACACC. Encoded protein: CASGDAGTGDT. The entire CDR3 protein is CASGDAGTGDTDYTF.

This clone has just a few counts. The gene symbols are mouse symbols. The CDR3 end is not reached by the read, which stops 4 residues before it; the germline J gene fills it in. The chain carries TRBV13-1 and TRBJ2-7; 10 bases match TRBD2. CDR1 and CDR2 from the germline V gene are NSHNY and SYGAGN. The CDR3 contains 15 residues. V dropped 1 base and J dropped 0; count of bases not matched to a gene: 1. CDR3 bases read: TGTGCCAGCAGTGATCGACTGGGGGGCTCCTAT. Translation: CASSDRLGGSY. In full, the CDR3 is CASSDRLGGSYEQYF.

There are a few counts of this clone. Gene and germline names: mouse. Read data end 4 residues before the CDR3 end; the end is taken from the germline J gene. The chain employs TRBV5 and TRBJ1-2; D is perhaps TRBD1 (6 bases). V dropped 0 bases and J dropped 2 bases, with 10 bases sitting between them. This CDR3 has 15 amino acids. Germline V gene lookup returns CDR1 LGHNA and CDR2 YNLKQL (reference sequence). CDR3 DNA (partial): TGTGCCAGCAGCCAAGATAACAGGGACAACTCC. Translating gives CASSQDNRDNS. The whole CDR3 sequence reads CASSQDNRDNSDYTF.

This clone was observed a few times. Gene names refer to mouse genes. The CDR3 extends 4 residues past the end of the read, so its final part is completed from the germline J gene. This chain links TRBV19 with TRBJ2-1; no clear D gene. V lost 0 bases and J 3 bases, leaving 7 bases between the germline ends. The CDR3 consists of 14 residues. Germline CDR1 reads FNHDT; CDR2 reads SITEND (reference sequence). CDR3 sequence reads: CASSIESSYAEQFF. CDR3 DNA (partial): TGTGCCAGCAGTATAGAAAGCAGCTATGCT.

On this clone: These gene names are mouse names. The read ends 4 residues early relative to the CDR3; the germline J gene fills the gap. Other nucleotide sequences from this sample produce the same CDR3. The chain combines TRBV19 with TRBJ2-3, with D possibly matching TRBD1 (6 bases). The CDR3 is made up of 14 amino acids. V was pared by 2 bases and J by 0 bases, with 7 bases between. In germline, CDR1 is FNHDT, CDR2 SITEND (reference sequence). CDR3 region: CASSITGSAETLYF. The part of the CDR3 DNA that was read is TGTGCCAGCAGTATTACAGGGAGTGCAGAA.

As concerns this clone: The gene names given are mouse names. The CDR3 end lies 4 residues beyond the end of the read and is filled in from the germline J gene. The same CDR3 can be traced to other DNA sequences in this sample. The chain employs TRBV14 and TRBJ2-5; D possibly corresponds to TRBD1 (5 bases). The CDR3 runs to 13 residues. Germline V CDR1 and CDR2: SGHDT, FRDEAV. V gave up 4 bases and J gave up 0 bases, with 6 bases separating them. The sequenced part of the CDR3 DNA is TGTGCCAGCAGTCGGACAAACCAAGAC. It translates to CASSRTNQD. The full CDR3 protein reads CASSRTNQDTQYF. The complete variable domain, with remaining parts taken from reference TRBV14 and TRBJ2-5, reads EAGVTQSPRYAVLQEGQAVSFWCDPISGHDTLYWYQQPRDQGPQLLVYFRDEAVIDNSQLPSDRFSAVRPKGTNSTLKIQSAKQGDTATYLCASSRTNQDTQYFGPGTRLLVL.

The table lists this clone with a few counts. Gene names denote mouse genes. The read terminates 4 residues before the CDR3 end, so the remaining end is supplied by the germline J gene. V usage is TRBV31 and J usage is TRBJ2-3, with 9 bases that match TRBD2. The CDR3 is 16 residues long. Germline CDR1 reads GKSSPN; CDR2 reads SITVG. V shed 3 bases, J shed 0 bases, and the junction held 7 bases outside the gene matches. CDR3: CAWSPRDWGSAETLYF. The CDR3 bases that were read are TGTGCCTGGAGCCCTCGAGACTGGGGGAGTGCAGAA.

This clone was counted a few times. Mouse names are used for the genes. The observed sequence ends 4 residues before the CDR3 terminus, with the missing tail filled in from the germline J gene. V and J are TRBV1 and TRBJ1-1, with 10 bases lining up with TRBD1. The CDR3 is 14 residues long. Germline lookup yields CDR1 NSQYPW and CDR2 LRSPGD (reference sequence). Trimming at V came to 5 bases and at J to 4 bases, leaving 4 bases not matched to a gene. This chain's CDR3 is CTCSPTGGTTEVFF. The sequenced part of the CDR3 DNA is TGCACCTGCAGTCCGACAGGGGGCACCACA.

This clone appeared a few times. Genes and germline come from the mouse. The read terminates 4 residues before the CDR3 end, so the remaining end is supplied by the germline J gene. The rearrangement joins TRBV13-2 to TRBJ2-5, with a tentative D call TRBD1 (8 bases). Germline CDR1 reads NNHNN; CDR2 reads SYGAGS (reference sequence). The CDR3 has 15 residues. CDR3 bases read: TGTGCCAGCGGTGATTCAACAGGGGGGGAGGAC. Its protein product is CASGDSTGGED. The whole CDR3 is CASGDSTGGEDTQYF.

In this sample, this clone turned up a few times. Gene labels here are mouse ones. The observed sequence ends 4 residues before the CDR3 terminus, with the missing tail filled in from the germline J gene. The chain uses TRBV31 and TRBJ1-2, with 10 bases identical to TRBD1. This CDR3 contains 14 residues. Per germline, CDR1 GKSSPN and CDR2 SITVG. The J segment lost 2 bases and the V segment lost 2 bases, leaving 2 bases of the junction unmatched. CDR3 amino acids: CAWSAGQGNSDYTF. The CDR3 bases that were read are TGTGCCTGGAGTGCGGGACAGGGGAACTCC.

A word on this clone: Gene names refer to mouse genes. The covered CDR3 bases are TGTGCCAGCAGAGCAAACACCGGG. It specifies CASRANTG. The full CDR3 sequence reads CASRANTGQLYF. This chain links TRBV13-3 with TRBJ2-2; D is uncertain. Read sequence stops 4 residues before the CDR3 end, and the germline J gene provides the missing end. Germline assignment: CDR1 NNHDY and CDR2 SYVADS. There are 12 residues in the CDR3. Trimming stripped 5 bases from V and 0 bases from J, with 2 bases between.

Comments on this clone: Mouse gene names apply. The read comes to an end 4 residues before the CDR3 does, leaving the germline J gene to fill in the end. This specimen includes other DNA sequences encoding the same CDR3. The chain is built from TRBV19 and TRBJ2-7; D may be TRBD1 (7 bases). Germline V gene sequence: CDR1 FNHDT, CDR2 SITEND (reference sequence). The CDR3 extends over 14 amino acids. The CDR3 is CASSIRAGGYEQYF. The DNA read from the CDR3 is TGTGCCAGCAGTATAAGGGCAGGGGGGTAT.

Regarding this clone: The gene symbols are mouse symbols. The DNA ends 4 residues before the CDR3 does, and the rest of the CDR3 is filled in from the germline J gene. The genes are TRBV17 and TRBJ1-1; possibly TRBD1 for D (6 bases). In germline, CDR1 is MNHDT, CDR2 YYDKIL. The CDR3 length is 13 residues. This CDR3 reads CASSRDGGREVFF. Incomplete CDR3 DNA: TGTGCTAGCAGTAGAGATGGGGGGCGA. The complete variable domain, with remaining parts taken from reference TRBV17 and TRBJ1-1, reads DTTVKQNPRYKLARVGKPVNLICSQTMNHDTMYWYQKKPNQAPKLLLFYYDKILNREADTFEKFQSSRPNNSFCSLYIGSAGLEYSAMYLCASSRDGGREVFFGKGTRLTVV.

This clone turned up a few times. Mouse germline and gene names are used. The read comes to an end 4 residues before the CDR3 does, leaving the germline J gene to fill in the end. Other DNA variants within this sample encode the same CDR3. This chain connects TRBV19 to TRBJ2-5; 9 bases map to TRBD1. CDR3 length: 14 amino acids. J gave up 2 bases and V 4 bases, and 2 bases lay outside the gene matches. The germline V gene encodes CDR1 FNHDT and CDR2 SITEND (reference sequence). CDR3 region: CASSRQGGQDTQYF. The DNA read from the CDR3 is TGTGCCAGCAGTCGACAGGGGGGCCAAGAC.

About this clone itself: The gene symbols are mouse symbols. Read sequence stops 4 residues before the CDR3 end, and the germline J gene provides the missing end. This sequence joins TRBV5 and TRBJ2-1, with 11 bases aligning to TRBD1. The CDR3 contains 15 residues. Unmatched junction bases numbered 5, after V lost 4 bases and J lost 6 bases. The germline gives CDR1 LGHNA, CDR2 YNLKQL (reference sequence). The CDR3: CASSRPGQGVAEQFF. Partial CDR3 DNA: TGTGCCAGCAGCCGGCCGGGACAGGGGGTTGCT.

This clone was found a few times. The gene symbols are mouse symbols. The CDR3 end falls 4 residues outside the read, so it is completed with the germline J gene. V gene TRBV13-2 combines with J gene TRBJ2-2, with TRBD2 identical over 10 bases. Unmatched junction bases numbered 2, after V lost 1 base and J lost 2 bases. Germline values: CDR1 NNHNN, CDR2 SYGAGS (reference sequence). The CDR3 length is 16 residues. CDR3 DNA (partial): TGTGCCAGCGGTGATCTGGGGGGGCGCAACACCGGG. It codes for CASGDLGGRNTG. The whole CDR3 reads CASGDLGGRNTGQLYF.

Points on this clone: Mouse names are used for the genes. The CDR3 goes on 4 residues after the read ends, and that part is filled in from the germline J gene. Other nucleotide sequences in the sample specify the same CDR3. V gene TRBV13-2 combines with J gene TRBJ2-3, with 8 bases aligning to TRBD2. Per the germline V gene, CDR1 is NNHNN and CDR2 is SYGAGS (reference sequence). The CDR3 spans 16 residues. J lost 1 base, V lost 0 bases, and 4 bases had no gene match. CDR3 amino acids: CASGDAGLGGAETLYF. Partial CDR3 DNA: TGTGCCAGCGGTGATGCAGGACTGGGTGGTGCAGAA.

On this clone: All gene names here are mouse names. The read falls 4 residues short of the CDR3 end, and the missing part is taken from the germline J gene. The same CDR3 can be traced to other DNA sequences in this sample. The V gene is TRBV13-1, the J gene TRBJ1-2, with TRBD1 identical over 7 bases. CDR3 size: 14 residues. The junction had 2 bases not matched to a gene; V was cut back by 3 bases and J by 0 bases. Germline assignment: CDR1 NSHNY and CDR2 SYGAGN. The CDR3: CASSGTGTNSDYTF. The covered CDR3 bases are TGTGCCAGCAGTGGGACAGGAACAAACTCC.

This clone was found a few times. Gene names follow the mouse nomenclature. CDR3 DNA, as far as it was read: TGTGCCAGCAGGACAGGGGGCTGGGGCTATAATTCGCCC. It encodes CASRTGGWGYNSP. The entire CDR3 reads CASRTGGWGYNSPLYF. The rearrangement uses TRBV19 and TRBJ1-6; TRBD1 aligns across 10 bases. The sequence runs out 3 residues before the end of the CDR3; the remainder is reconstructed from the germline J gene. TRBJ1-6 counts as an open reading frame of uncertain function. The CDR3 spans 16 residues. The ends lost 5 bases at V and 3 bases at J; junction bases unmatched: 5. Germline-derived CDR1 and CDR2 are FNHDT and SITEND (reference sequence).

Comments on this clone: The gene names here belong to mouse. The missing CDR3 end, 4 residues past where the read stops, is filled in from the germline J gene. The same CDR3 arises from other DNA sequences in this sample as well. This chain joins TRBV1 and TRBJ1-1; TRBD1 matches 7 bases. Looked up from germline, CDR1 is NSQYPW and CDR2 is LRSPGD (reference sequence). The CDR3 consists of 14 residues. The J segment lost 4 bases and the V segment lost 0 bases, leaving 2 bases of the junction unmatched. The CDR3 sequence is CTCSADRQGTEVFF. The CDR3 bases that were read are TGCACCTGCAGTGCAGATCGACAGGGCACA.

In this sample, this clone turned up a few times. Germline and genes: mouse. The read ends 4 residues shy of where the CDR3 ends; the end is completed using the germline J gene. Distinct nucleotide sequences in the sample also encode this CDR3. This chain links TRBV1 with TRBJ2-7, with 12 bases identical to TRBD2. Germline CDR1 is NSQYPW and CDR2 is LRSPGD (reference sequence). This CDR3 contains 14 residues. The part of the CDR3 DNA that was read is TGCACCTGCAGTGGGGGACTGGGGGGATAT. Its protein product is CTCSGGLGGY. The whole CDR3 region reads CTCSGGLGGYEQYF. The full variable domain, with the rest looked up from reference TRBV1 and TRBJ2-7, is VTLLEQNPRWRLVPRGQAVNLRCILKNSQYPWMSWYQQDLQKQLQWLFTLRSPGDKEVKSLPGADYLATRVTDTELRLQVANMSQGRTLYCTCSGGLGGYEQYFGPGTRLTVL.

The table lists this clone with a few counts. Mouse germline and gene names are used. The CDR3 end falls 4 residues outside the read, so it is completed with the germline J gene. The chain uses TRBV13-1 and TRBJ2-3; weak D call: TRBD1 (6 bases). CDR3 length: 14 amino acids. Germline CDR1 is NSHNY and CDR2 is SYGAGN. V shed 6 bases and J shed 1 base, with 12 bases lying between them. The CDR3 sequence is CASTGRGGAETLYF. The covered CDR3 bases are TGTGCCAGCACCGGCAGGGGCGGTGCAGAA.

About this clone itself: Gene and germline names: mouse. The CDR3 end lies 4 residues beyond the end of the read and is filled in from the germline J gene. The same CDR3 can be traced to other DNA sequences in this sample. The chain carries TRBV13-1 and TRBJ2-7, with 9 positions matching TRBD2. Trimming took 0 bases from V and 3 from J; bases not matched to a gene: 1. There are 14 residues in the CDR3. Looked up from germline, CDR1 is NSHNY and CDR2 is SYGAGN. The DNA read from the CDR3 is TGTGCCAGCAGTGATGCTGGGGGGGACTAT. This sequence encodes CASSDAGGDY. The whole CDR3 is CASSDAGGDYEQYF.